This T cell receptor beta chain was obtained from a study of lung T cells in sarcoidosis with Löfgren's syndrome (TCRdb year 2017). For context, the study as a whole: Sarcoidosis was described as a granulomatous, mainly pulmonary disease marked by CD4+ T cell accumulation in bronchoalveolar lavage fluid. The repertoire analyses concentrated on Lofgren's syndrome patients. On the study overall, not on this receptor specifically: Multiple Lofgren's syndrome patients were reported to share TRAV12-1 and TRBV2 CDR3 motifs, a finding that suggests public CD4+ TCR repertoires. The study only suggested recognition of a sarcoidosis-associated antigen, and the antigen remained putative and unidentified. Compared with control subjects, Lofgren's syndrome patients reportedly showed the greatest expansion in the V gene segments TRAV12-1 and TRBV2. Analysis of alphabeta pairing showed that TRAV12-1 paired preferentially with TRBV2, and the TCRs formed by this pairing showed CDR3 homology.

This sample was sequenced with an Illumina MiSeq. TCRdb reprocessed the public reads (quality trimming at Q25 with fastp, clone calling with MiXCR) and kept in-frame beta chains. All rows with the same CDR3 protein become a single entry with the most common DNA and genes. Within this sample are 60,000 to 70,000 distinct CDR3 sequences, with approximately 22% of them counted one time only. Less than 2.5% of the sample is taken by the ten largest. The table lists this clonotype with a few counts. What this receptor recognizes is not known. Within one base of it there is no much larger clone, and no base qualities were kept. The V and J ends are trimmed by 3 bases and 0 bases, leaving 9 bases between them. The germline V gene provides CDR1 SNHLY and CDR2 FYNNEI. The CDR3 spans 15 residues, from the cysteine through the phenylalanine. Kept here is only the CDR3 DNA, which spans 45 bases and is read in frame from base 1.

Sequencing was performed on CD4+ T cells from PBMCs. The rearranged chain carries TRBV2 and TRBJ2-4; the best D guess is TRBD2, with 5 bases matching. The clonotype originates from a human donor with sarcoidosis (Löfgren's syndrome or another form), or a control subject (not recorded which). The DNA sequence is TGTGCCAGCAGTGACGGAGGTCTAGCCAAAAACATTCAGTACTTC. Translated, it reads CASSDGGLAKNIQYF.